This TCR beta chain was identified in a study of blood T cell repertoires in COVID-19. Per the germline V gene, CDR1 is MNHEY and CDR2 is SMNVEV (reference sequence). Trimming pared 5 bases from V and 0 bases from J, leaving 13 bases between. This CDR3 has 15 residues. Generated by immunoSEQ multiplex PCR, the TCRdb table keeps only in-frame clones and is missing some. There are some 220,000 clones in the sample; nearly 95% occur only once, and 0.8% to 0.95% lies in the top ten. This receptor was obtained from a young man with COVID-19, enrolled during active disease. The V gene is TRBV27, the J gene TRBJ1-1; weak D call: TRBD1 (6 bases). Input material: peripheral blood. Here the CDR3 reads CASSPSDRLNTEAFF. In DNA, the CDR3 is TGTGCCAGCAGTCCGTCGGACAGACTGAACACTGAAGCTTTCTTT.